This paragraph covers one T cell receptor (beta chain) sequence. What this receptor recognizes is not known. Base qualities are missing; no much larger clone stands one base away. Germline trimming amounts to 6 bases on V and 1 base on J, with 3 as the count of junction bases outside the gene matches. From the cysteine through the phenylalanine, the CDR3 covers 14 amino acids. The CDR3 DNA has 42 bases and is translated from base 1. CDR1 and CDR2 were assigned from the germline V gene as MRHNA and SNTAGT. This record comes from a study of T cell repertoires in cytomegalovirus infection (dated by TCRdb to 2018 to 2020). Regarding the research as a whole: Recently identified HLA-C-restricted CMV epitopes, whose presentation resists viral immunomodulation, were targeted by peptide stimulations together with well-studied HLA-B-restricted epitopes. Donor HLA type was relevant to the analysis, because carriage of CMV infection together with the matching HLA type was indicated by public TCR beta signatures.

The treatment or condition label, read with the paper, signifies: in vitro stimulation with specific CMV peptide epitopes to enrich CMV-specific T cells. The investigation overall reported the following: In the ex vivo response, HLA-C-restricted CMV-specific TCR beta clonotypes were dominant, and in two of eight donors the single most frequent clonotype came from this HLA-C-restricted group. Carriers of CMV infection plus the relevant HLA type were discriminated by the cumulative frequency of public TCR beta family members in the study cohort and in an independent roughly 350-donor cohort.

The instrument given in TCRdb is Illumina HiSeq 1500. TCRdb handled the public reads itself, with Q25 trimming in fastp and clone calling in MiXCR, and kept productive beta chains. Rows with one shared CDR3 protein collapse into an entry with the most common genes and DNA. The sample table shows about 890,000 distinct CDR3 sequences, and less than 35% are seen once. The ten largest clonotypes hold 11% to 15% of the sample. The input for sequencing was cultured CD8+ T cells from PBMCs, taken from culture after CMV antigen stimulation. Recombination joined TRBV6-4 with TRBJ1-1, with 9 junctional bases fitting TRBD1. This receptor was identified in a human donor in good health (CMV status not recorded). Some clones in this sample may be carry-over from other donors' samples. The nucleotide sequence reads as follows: TGTGCCAGCAGACAGGGGGCTGGGAACACTGAAGCTTTCTTT. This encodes CASRQGAGNTEAFF.